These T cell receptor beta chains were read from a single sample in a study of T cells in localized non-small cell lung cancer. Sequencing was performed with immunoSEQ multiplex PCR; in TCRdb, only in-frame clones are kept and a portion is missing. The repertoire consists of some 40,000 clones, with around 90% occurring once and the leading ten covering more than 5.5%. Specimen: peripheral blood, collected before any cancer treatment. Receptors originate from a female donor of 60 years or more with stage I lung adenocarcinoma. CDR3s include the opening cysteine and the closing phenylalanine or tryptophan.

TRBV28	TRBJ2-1	CASSLGTGLYNEQFF
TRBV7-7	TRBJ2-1	CASSRGPNNEQFF
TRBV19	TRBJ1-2	CASSSTRFGYTF
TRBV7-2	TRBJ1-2	CASSLGSGNANYGYTF
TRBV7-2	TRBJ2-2	CASSILGRDTGELFF
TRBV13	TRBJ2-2	CASSSRDRGTGELFF
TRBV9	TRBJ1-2	CASSVAGHGVWGYTF
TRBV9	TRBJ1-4	CASSTQGANNEKLFF
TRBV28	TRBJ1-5	CASRPTRDRGYQPQHF
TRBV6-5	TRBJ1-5	CASRANNQPQHF
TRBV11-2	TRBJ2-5	CASSPSETQYF
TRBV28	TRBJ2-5	CASSSLWGGGDQETQYF
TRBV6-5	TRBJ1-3	CASSYKGGSSGNTIYF
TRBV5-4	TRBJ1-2	CASSRDPGQGNYGYTF
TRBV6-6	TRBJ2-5	CASSFTRTEGETQYF
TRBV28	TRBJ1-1	CASRKTGRVFAFF
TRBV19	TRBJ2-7	CASSIGTGSYEQYF
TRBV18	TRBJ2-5	CASSPGGTFQETQYF
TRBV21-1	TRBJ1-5	CASSKADGNSNQPQHF
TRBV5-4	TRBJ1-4	CASSTQTGRDEKLFF
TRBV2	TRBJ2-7	CASSEGGELEQYF
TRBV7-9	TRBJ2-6	CASSLHFDGANVLTF
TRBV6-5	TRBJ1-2	CASSYSNDRDGYTF
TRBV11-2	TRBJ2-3	CASSLDTVTDTQYF
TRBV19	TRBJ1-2	CASSIGQLQGAPQRGYTF
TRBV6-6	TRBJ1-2	CAGSRMGNYGYTF
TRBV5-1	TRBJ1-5	CASSPGQPNQPQHF
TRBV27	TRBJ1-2	CASSSGTGSGYTF
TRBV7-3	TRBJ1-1	CASSSGNEAFF
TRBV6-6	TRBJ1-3	CASSGGTGGNTIYF
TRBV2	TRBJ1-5	CASSARQYQPQHF
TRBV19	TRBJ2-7	CASSPDRERNEQYF
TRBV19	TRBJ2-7	CASSTPRLSGGLEQYF
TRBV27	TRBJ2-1	CASSWEPNNEQFF
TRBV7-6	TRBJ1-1	CASSLIGAITEAFF
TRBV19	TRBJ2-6	CASVQQGSLSGANVLTF